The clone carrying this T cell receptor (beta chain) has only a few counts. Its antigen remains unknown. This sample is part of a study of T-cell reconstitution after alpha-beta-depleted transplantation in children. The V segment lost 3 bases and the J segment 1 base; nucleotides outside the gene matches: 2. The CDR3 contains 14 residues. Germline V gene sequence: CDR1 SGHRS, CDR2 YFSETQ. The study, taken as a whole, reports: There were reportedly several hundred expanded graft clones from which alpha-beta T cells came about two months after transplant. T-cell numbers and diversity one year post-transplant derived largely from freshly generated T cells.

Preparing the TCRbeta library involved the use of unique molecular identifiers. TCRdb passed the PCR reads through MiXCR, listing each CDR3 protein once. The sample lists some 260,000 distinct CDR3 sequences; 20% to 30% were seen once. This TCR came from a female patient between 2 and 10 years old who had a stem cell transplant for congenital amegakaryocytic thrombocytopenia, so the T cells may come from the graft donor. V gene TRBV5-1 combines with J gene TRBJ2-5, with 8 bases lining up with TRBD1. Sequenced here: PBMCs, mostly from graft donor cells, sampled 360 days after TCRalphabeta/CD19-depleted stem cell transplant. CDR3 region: CASSWGTGQETQYF. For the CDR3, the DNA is TGCGCCAGCAGCTGGGGGACAGGCCAAGAGACCCAGTACTTC.